This passage covers 20 T cell receptor beta chains from one sample sequenced in a study of T cell clonality in common variable immunodeficiency (dated by TCRdb to between 2015 and 2017). Receptor libraries were prepared by the immunoSEQ multiplex PCR assay. Not all clones reach the TCRdb copy of this immuneACCESS table, which keeps in-frame sequences only. Checked studies attribute under half of the gap to unresolved V genes and leave the rest unexplained. The sample counts about 74,000 clones, each observed more than once. The biggest ten clones account for about 0.8% of the sample. Material for sequencing was peripheral blood mononuclear cells. The receptor source for this set is a person aged 18 to 75 in good health.

Many counts were recorded for this clone. The sequenced fragment ends 3 residues before the CDR3 boundary, so the rest is inferred from the germline J gene. This chain connects TRBV10-3 to TRBJ2-7, with 7 bases lining up with TRBD2. Germline V CDR1 and CDR2: ENHRY, SYGVKD. The trim removed 2 bases at V and 2 bases at J, leaving 12 bases unmatched. This CDR3 is built from 17 residues. Here the CDR3 reads CAISEGIGLGATYEQYF. The sequenced CDR3 bases are TGTGCCATCAGTGAGGGTATAGGACTAGGGGCGACCTACGAG.

This clone has a count of ten or more. The read ends 3 residues before the CDR3 terminus; that terminus is restored from the germline J gene. V is TRBV7-3 and J is TRBJ2-5; 7 bases are shared with TRBD1. J lost 5 bases, V lost 5 bases, and 8 bases had no gene match. Germline CDR1 SGHTA, CDR2 FQGTGA. The CDR3 is 14 residues long. The DNA read from the CDR3 is TGTGCCAGCAGCCCTGACAGGGCCTTCGAGACC. As protein: CASSPDRAFET. The full CDR3 is CASSPDRAFETQYF.

This clone is categorized as medium-sized. The read is 3 residues too short to cover the CDR3 end, so that end is filled in from the germline J gene. The V call is TRBV7-1, the J call TRBJ2-3, with TRBD2 identical over 8 bases. TRBV7-1 is labeled an ORF, and its function is uncertain. The CDR3 consists of 20 residues. J was trimmed by 4 bases and V by 3 bases; bases with no gene match: 21. The CDR3 loop reads CASSSPTEGLVEGYADTQYF. Partial CDR3 DNA: TGTGCCAGCAGCTCCCCCACCGAGGGACTAGTGGAGGGTTACGCAGATACG.

The table lists this clone with many counts. Sequencing ends 3 residues short of the CDR3 end; the germline J gene provides the rest. The rearrangement uses TRBV30 and TRBJ2-1; 14 nucleotides line up with TRBD2. Germline V gives CDR1 GTSNPN, CDR2 SVGIG (reference sequence). The CDR3 has 17 amino acids. The junction had 12 bases not matched to a gene; V was cut back by 4 bases and J by 7 bases. The CDR3 protein is CAWNPGLAGVGANEQFF. Incomplete CDR3 DNA: TGTGCCTGGAATCCGGGACTAGCGGGAGTAGGAGCGAATGAG.

This clone was counted many times. The read halts 3 residues ahead of the CDR3 end, with the missing end drawn from the germline J gene. The chain uses TRBV7-9 and TRBJ1-2; D is ambiguous. The CDR3 is made up of 13 amino acids. In germline, CDR1 is SEHNR, CDR2 FQNEAQ (reference sequence). CDR3 loop: CASSIVMAGGYTF. The DNA read from the CDR3 is TGTGCCAGCAGCATAGTCATGGCAGGAGGC.

This clone turned up a few times. The read gets to within 3 residues of the CDR3 end, and the germline J gene fills in the rest. The chain links TRBV19 to TRBJ1-2; no clear D gene. Germline values: CDR1 LNHDA, CDR2 SQIVND (reference sequence). The V end lost 3 bases, the J end lost 4 bases, and 9 bases lay between the germline ends. This CDR3 comprises 13 residues. The CDR3 protein is CASSMGQVYGYTF. The CDR3 DNA, read in part, is TGTGCCAGTAGTATGGGCCAGGTCTATGGC.

This clone occurred many times. The CDR3 loop is CASTLMTGGFPGELFF. CDR3 bases read: TGTGCCAGCACCCTAATGACAGGGGGTTTTCCCGGGGAG. The chain employs TRBV7-6 and TRBJ2-2, with TRBD1 identical over 9 bases. The observed sequence ends 3 residues before the CDR3 terminus, with the missing tail filled in from the germline J gene. The germline V gene has CDR1 SGHVS and CDR2 FNYEAQ. V lost 7 bases to trimming and J lost 6 bases; unmatched junction nucleotides: 12. The CDR3 totals 16 residues. Based on the CDR3 plus reference TRBV7-6 and TRBJ2-2, the full variable domain is GAGVSQSPRYKVTKRGQDVALRCDPISGHVSLYWYRQALGQGPEFLTYFNYEAQQDKSGLPNDRFSAERPEGSISTLTIQRTEQRDSAMYRCASTLMTGGFPGELFFGEGSRLTVL.

Many counts were recorded for this clone. Read coverage stops 3 residues before the CDR3 terminus; the germline J gene supplies the remainder. The rearrangement uses TRBV20-1 and TRBJ2-1; 7 bases line up with TRBD2. After removal of 6 bases from V and 5 bases from J, the junction contained 13 bases not matched to a gene. The CDR3 spans 15 residues. The germline CDR1 and CDR2 sequences are DFQATT and SNEGSKA (reference sequence). The part of the CDR3 DNA that was read is TGCAGTGCCGTCGGATCACTAGCGTTTGACAATGAG. Translating it yields CSAVGSLAFDNE. The whole CDR3 reads CSAVGSLAFDNEQFF.

This clone came up many times. The read falls 3 residues short of the CDR3 end, and the missing part is taken from the germline J gene. This chain connects TRBV7-3 to TRBJ2-7, with D maybe TRBD2 (5 bases). Germline V CDR1 and CDR2: SGHTA, FQGTGA. The CDR3 is 14 amino acids. Trimming took 11 bases from V and 5 from J, leaving 22 bases between them. This chain's CDR3 is CAGDSGLSVHEQYF. Partial CDR3 DNA: TGTGCCGGCGATTCGGGGTTATCGGTACACGAG.

This clone has a count of ten or more. The DNA ends 3 residues before the CDR3 does, and the rest of the CDR3 is filled in from the germline J gene. J is TRBJ2-2 and V is TRBV11-2; D tentatively fits TRBD1 or TRBD2 (5 bases each). The germline V and J ends were trimmed by 7 bases and 5 bases, with 14 bases remaining between them. CDR1 and CDR2 (germline): SGHAT, FQNNGV. The CDR3 loop spans 14 amino acids. The sequenced CDR3 bases are TGTGCCAGCATCGAACTCAGGGAGACCGGGGAG. Translation gives CASIELRETGE. The complete CDR3 protein is CASIELRETGELFF.

Points on this clone: The CDR3 end is not reached by the read, which stops 3 residues before it; the germline J gene fills it in. The J gene is TRBJ1-2, the V gene TRBV7-2, with 8 bases matching TRBD1. The CDR3 length is 13 residues. Germline values: CDR1 SGHTA, CDR2 FQGNSA. CDR3 protein: CASSRTGNGDYTF. CDR3 bases read: TGTGCCAGCAGCCGGACAGGGAACGGCGAC.

This clone was counted ten times or more. The observed sequence ends 3 residues before the CDR3 terminus, with the missing tail filled in from the germline J gene. The gene calls are TRBV12-3 or TRBV12-4 and TRBJ2-1; D uncertain. The CDR3 is 13 residues long. Between the trimmed V and J ends, which lost 1 base and 4 bases, there was a span of 5 bases. The chain's CDR3 is CASSLGRYNEQFF. Incomplete CDR3 DNA: TGTGCCAGCAGTTTAGGCAGATACAATGAG.

With regard to this clone: The read halts 3 residues ahead of the CDR3 end, with the missing end drawn from the germline J gene. The chain links TRBV19 to TRBJ2-1; 8 positions agree with TRBD2. V shed 1 base and J 8 bases; nucleotides not matched to a gene: 10. The CDR3 is made up of 16 amino acids. Germline assignment: CDR1 LNHDA and CDR2 SQIVND (reference sequence). CDR3 protein: CASSIAAGVPGDEQFF. Partial CDR3 DNA: TGTGCCAGTAGTATAGCAGCGGGAGTTCCGGGCGATGAG.

This clone has ten or more counts. The sequenced fragment ends 3 residues before the CDR3 boundary, so the rest is inferred from the germline J gene. This chain connects TRBV7-9 to TRBJ2-1; TRBD2 aligns across 9 bases. J gave up 0 bases and V 3 bases, and 0 bases lay outside the gene matches. The CDR3 spans 15 residues. From germline, CDR1 is SEHNR and CDR2 FQNEAQ (reference sequence). This CDR3 is CASSFSGSSYNEQFF. The CDR3 DNA, read in part, is TGTGCCAGCAGCTTTAGCGGGAGCTCCTACAATGAG.

This clone occurred many times. CDR3 protein: CASSPHSDRAGGYTF. The DNA read from the CDR3 is TGTGCCAGCAGCCCGCATTCCGACAGGGCGGGTGGC. This chain joins TRBV7-3 and TRBJ1-2, with 7 bases lining up with TRBD1. The observed sequence ends 3 residues before the CDR3 terminus, with the missing tail filled in from the germline J gene. The germline gives CDR1 SGHTA, CDR2 FQGTGA. J was trimmed by 7 bases and V by 5 bases; bases with no gene match: 13. The CDR3 extends over 15 amino acids.

This clone came up many times. The read halts 3 residues ahead of the CDR3 end, with the missing end drawn from the germline J gene. The V and J genes are TRBV15 and TRBJ2-7, with 8 positions matching TRBD2. V gave up 1 base and J gave up 6 bases; unmatched junction bases: 8. This CDR3 region has 15 residues. Germline V gene data show CDR1 as LNHNV and CDR2 as YYDKDF (reference sequence). CDR3 bases read: TGTGCCACCAGCAGAGGGACTAGCCGTGCCACCGAG. This sequence encodes CATSRGTSRATE. In full, the CDR3 is CATSRGTSRATEQYF.

This clone was detected many times. The read gets to within 3 residues of the CDR3 end, and the germline J gene fills in the rest. This chain joins TRBV4-1 and TRBJ2-5, with D possibly being TRBD1 (5 bases). The CDR3 is 14 residues long. CDR1 and CDR2 from the germline V gene are MGHRA and YSYEKL. The ends were cut back, 3 bases at V and 1 base at J, with 9 bases in the middle. CDR3 sequence: CASSHPGSQETQYF. CDR3 bases read: TGCGCCAGCAGCCACCCAGGGTCCCAAGAGACC.

This clone has at least ten counts. The read stops 3 residues short of the end of the CDR3; the missing end is completed from the germline J gene. The rearrangement uses TRBV5-1 and TRBJ1-2, with 7 bases fitting TRBD1. The CDR3 consists of 15 residues. Germline V gene sequence: CDR1 SGHRS, CDR2 YFSETQ. The sequenced CDR3 bases are TGCGCCAGCAGCTTGCCAGGGGGATATACGGAAGGC. Amino acids: CASSLPGGYTEG. The whole CDR3 reads CASSLPGGYTEGYTF.

In this sample, this clone turned up many times. The CDR3 is cut off 3 residues early in the read; its end comes from the germline J gene. The V and J genes are TRBV6-2 or TRBV6-3 and TRBJ2-1; 8 nucleotides line up with TRBD1. J lost 4 bases, V lost 5 bases, and 10 bases had no gene match. Germline assignment: CDR1 MNHEY and CDR2 SVGEGT. The CDR3 consists of 16 residues. The CDR3: CASSPLGQGPYNEQFF. Partial CDR3 DNA: TGTGCCAGCAGTCCTCTCGGACAGGGCCCTTACAATGAG.

This clone was counted ten times or more. Coverage ceases 3 residues before the CDR3 finishes, and the germline J gene fills in the end. This chain links TRBV2 with TRBJ2-3; 12 nucleotides match TRBD2. The CDR3 runs 19 residues. CDR1 and CDR2 (germline): SNHLY, FYNNEI. J lost 1 base, V lost 8 bases, and 16 bases had no gene match. CDR3 loop: CASWRRGLAGRTGTDTQYF. The CDR3 DNA, read in part, is TGTGCCAGCTGGAGAAGAGGACTAGCGGGGAGGACTGGCACAGATACG. Full variable domain (missing parts from reference TRBV2 and TRBJ2-3): EPEVTQTPSHQVTQMGQEVILRCVPISNHLYFYWYRQILGQKVEFLVSFYNNEISEKSEIFDDQFSVERPDGSNFTLKIRSTKLEDSAMYFCASWRRGLAGRTGTDTQYFGPGTRLTVL.